Following are 13 T cell receptor beta chains from one sample sequenced in a study of cytomegalovirus exposure and HLA in healthy donors. PCR involved 60 Vbeta and 13 Jbeta primers. Sequenced by immunoSEQ multiplex PCR; TCRdb stores in-frame clones only, minus some. The table has 150,000 to 200,000 clones, about 88% seen once. Sequencing input: PBMCs. These receptors all stem from a woman younger than 35 in good health and CMV-seronegative.

The chain combines TRBV5-1 with TRBJ2-2; a weak D match, TRBD1 (5 bases). Deletions cut 0 bases from V and 8 bases from J, with 14 bases between. In germline, CDR1 is SGHRS, CDR2 YFSETQ. CDR3 length: 15 residues. The CDR3 DNA is TGCGCCAGCAGCTTGGGCAGGGCGATTGCGGGGGAGCTGTTTTTT. It encodes CASSLGRAIAGELFF.

The rearrangement links TRBV5-1 to TRBJ2-5; TRBD1 matches 12 bases. With 3 bases clipped from V and 7 bases from J, the junction kept 10 bases outside the gene matches. The CDR3 consists of 16 residues. Germline V gene data show CDR1 as SGHRS and CDR2 as YFSETQ. This chain's CDR3 is CASSSVGTGGAWTQYF. For the CDR3, the DNA is TGCGCCAGCAGCTCCGTCGGGACAGGGGGCGCCTGGACCCAGTACTTC.

This rearrangement joins TRBV28 to TRBJ2-1; D is unresolved. The CDR3 totals 12 residues. With 5 bases removed from V and 6 bases from J, the gap between germline ends came to 8 bases. From germline, CDR1 is MDHEN and CDR2 SYDVKM. In DNA, the CDR3 is TGTGCCAGCAGTCTATTCCTCAATGAGCAGTTCTTC. This sequence encodes CASSLFLNEQFF.

The CDR3 here is CASSEGVASSYEQYF. Here the CDR3 DNA reads TGTGCCAGCAGTGAAGGGGTAGCCAGCTCCTACGAGCAGTACTTC. V and J are TRBV6-1 and TRBJ2-7; D unresolved. In germline, CDR1 is MNHNS, CDR2 SASEGT. Trimming left V 1 base short and J 0 bases short, with 10 bases between. The CDR3 covers 15 residues.

The chain recombines TRBV7-3 with TRBJ2-3; 11 positions agree with TRBD2. Germline trimming cut 1 base from V and 3 bases from J; bases unmatched to any gene: 3. Germline V lookup: CDR1 SGHTA, CDR2 FQGTGA. The CDR3 consists of 16 residues. Here the CDR3 DNA reads TGTGCCAGCAGCTTAATAGCGGGAGGGACAACAGATACGCAGTATTTT. This sequence encodes CASSLIAGGTTDTQYF.

As for this clone: An end of the junction does not agree with germline; a read error may underlie this. This chain uses TRBV5-6 with TRBJ1-1; no clear D gene. The CDR3 is 13 amino acids. The germline CDR1 and CDR2 sequences are SGHDT and YYEEEE. The CDR3 here is CASSLGGLTETFF. CDR3 in DNA: TGTGCCAGCAGCTTGGGAGGGCTCACTGAAACTTTCTTT.

The chain has TRBV2 and TRBJ2-7; a weak D match, TRBD2 (5 bases). Germline values: CDR1 SNHLY, CDR2 FYNNEI. The CDR3 has 15 residues. Between the trimmed V and J ends, which lost 7 bases and 5 bases, there was a span of 21 bases. DNA for the CDR3: TGTGCCAGCACTTTCGGGCTTCGGACTTCTCACGAGCAGTACTTC. Encoded protein: CASTFGLRTSHEQYF.

V gene TRBV6-1 combines with J gene TRBJ2-3; weak D call: TRBD1 (7 bases). Trimming left V 5 bases short and J 2 bases short, with 11 bases between. The germline CDR1 and CDR2 sequences are MNHNS and SASEGT. CDR3 length: 14 residues. The CDR3 bases are TGTGCCAGCAGTACAGGGGACTTCACAGATACGCAGTATTTT. Translation gives CASSTGDFTDTQYF.

The J gene is TRBJ2-7, the V gene TRBV19; 14 bases are shared with TRBD2. The CDR3 spans 14 residues. The trim removed 3 bases at V and 7 bases at J, leaving 2 bases unmatched. Looked up from germline, CDR1 is LNHDA and CDR2 is SQIVND (reference sequence). DNA of the CDR3: TGTGCCAGTAGTATTCGACTAGCGGGGGGGGAGCAGTACTTC. It yields the protein CASSIRLAGGEQYF.

The V call is TRBV28, the J call TRBJ1-5; TRBD1 matches 8 bases. Germline V gene data show CDR1 as MDHEN and CDR2 as SYDVKM. The CDR3 contains 13 residues. V gave up 6 bases and J gave up 5 bases; unmatched junction bases: 3. The DNA for the CDR3 is TGTGCCAGCAGGCGGGACAGGTATCAGCCCCAGCATTTT. Amino acids: CASRRDRYQPQHF.

The chain carries TRBV7-3 and TRBJ2-1, with 7 bases lining up with TRBD2. The CDR3 is 13 residues long. Trimming cost V 5 bases and J 11 bases; bases outside gene matches: 9. Germline CDR1 is SGHTA and CDR2 is FQGTGA. The CDR3 is CASSLGQGGQQFF. DNA of the CDR3: TGTGCCAGCAGCCTAGGGCAGGGAGGGCAGCAGTTCTTC.

This chain connects TRBV30 to TRBJ2-5; 7 nucleotides agree with TRBD1. CDR3 length equals 14 residues. Looked up from germline, CDR1 is GTSNPN and CDR2 is SVGIG (reference sequence). The trim removed 5 bases at V and 4 bases at J, leaving 10 bases unmatched. This CDR3 reads CAWGTDRERETQYF. CDR3 in DNA: TGTGCCTGGGGGACCGACAGGGAAAGAGAGACCCAGTACTTC.

The CDR3 region is CASSLILAQETQYF. CDR3 in DNA: TGTGCCAGCAGCCTCATACTAGCGCAAGAGACCCAGTACTTC. V gene TRBV7-2 combines with J gene TRBJ2-5; 7 bases match TRBD2. There are 14 residues in the CDR3. V was clipped by 5 bases and J by 2 bases; unmatched bases: 5. CDR1 and CDR2 (germline): SGHTA, FQGNSA.